This T cell receptor (beta chain) was obtained from a study of shared clonotypes between healthy human individuals. Profiled with immunoSEQ multiplex PCR; TCRdb holds only in-frame clones, not every one. The data hold about 380,000 clones, with 96% observed a single time. The receptor was derived from a man aged 25 to 40 in good health. Input material: memory CD8+ T cells sorted from blood. Described subset: CD45RO+ cells pooled with CCR7-negative TemRA cells.

The CDR3 DNA sequence: TGTGCCAGCACAGGATACAATGAGCAGTTCTTC. Its translation is CASTGYNEQFF. V usage is TRBV6-1 and J usage is TRBJ2-1; no clear D. CDR3 size: 11 residues. Trimming pared 7 bases from V and 4 bases from J, leaving 5 bases between. CDR1 MNHNS and CDR2 SASEGT come from the germline V gene.